The 22 T cell receptor beta chains presented below share a single source sample, sequenced in a study of T cell responses to AZD1222 COVID-19 vaccine. The table came from immunoSEQ multiplex PCR; TCRdb's copy has only in-frame clones and leaves some out. The sample carries about 100,000 clones, about 90% recorded once. Sequenced here: peripheral blood, sampled 28 days after the second AZD1222 dose. These receptors were obtained from an adult who received the AZD1222 COVID-19 vaccine.

The rearrangement links TRBV19 to TRBJ1-5, with D uncertain. The V gene lost 2 bases and the J gene lost 1 base, with 6 bases spanning the gap. The CDR3 is made up of 14 amino acids. From germline, CDR1 is LNHDA and CDR2 SQIVND (reference sequence). CDR3 coding DNA: TGTGCCAGTAGTATAATAACAAGCAATCAGCCCCAGCATTTT. This codes for CASSIITSNQPQHF. Full variable domain (missing parts from reference TRBV19 and TRBJ1-5): DGGITQSPKYLFRKEGQNVTLSCEQNLNHDAMYWYRQDPGQGLRLIYYSQIVNDFQKGDIAEGYSVSREKKESFPLTVTSAQKNPTAFYLCASSIITSNQPQHFGDGTRLSIL.

This chain joins TRBV5-8 and TRBJ1-2, with TRBD1 matching over 7 bases. V lost 4 bases, J lost 2 bases, and 8 bases stayed unmatched. The CDR3 loop spans 15 amino acids. Germline assignment: CDR1 SGHTS and CDR2 YDEGEE. In DNA, the CDR3 is TGTGCCAGCAGCCCAGCCGGGACAGTGAACTATGGCTACACCTTC. It encodes CASSPAGTVNYGYTF.

The V and J genes are TRBV15 and TRBJ1-2, with D perhaps TRBD1 (5 bases). Germline V gives CDR1 LNHNV, CDR2 YYDKDF (reference sequence). V was cut by 3 bases and J by 3 bases, with 8 bases left in between. The CDR3 length is 13 residues. As DNA, the CDR3 is TGTGCCACCAGCAGGGAAGGGGACTATGGCTACACCTTC. It specifies CATSREGDYGYTF.

The CDR3 DNA sequence: TGTGCCAGCAGTTTTTATAGACGGGATACGCAGTATTTT. This gives the protein CASSFYRRDTQYF. The V gene is TRBV12-3 or TRBV12-4, the J gene TRBJ2-3; unclear D gene. Trimming took 3 bases from V and 6 from J, leaving 10 bases between them. This CDR3 spans 13 amino acids.

The V and J genes are TRBV19 and TRBJ2-7, with 7 bases that match TRBD2. V trimming: 3 bases; J trimming: 5 bases; junction bases outside the gene matches: 7. The CDR3 extends over 14 amino acids. Germline V gives CDR1 LNHDA, CDR2 SQIVND (reference sequence). The CDR3 is CASSMPGEGNEQYF. CDR3 DNA: TGTGCCAGTAGTATGCCGGGGGAGGGAAACGAGCAGTACTTC.

V usage is TRBV6-5 and J usage is TRBJ1-1; 9 nucleotides agree with TRBD1. The CDR3 runs to 14 residues. V lost 6 bases, J lost 1 base, and 3 bases stayed unmatched. The germline gives CDR1 MNHEY, CDR2 SVGAGI. In DNA, the CDR3 is TGTGCCAGCAGCGCGGACAGGGGGAACACTGAAGCTTTCTTT. Its translation is CASSADRGNTEAFF.

The chain has TRBV9 and TRBJ2-1; 8 bases are shared with TRBD2. Germline CDR1 reads SGDLS; CDR2 reads YYNGEE. The V and J ends lost 3 bases and 5 bases, in that order; junction bases with no gene match: 10. There are 16 residues in the CDR3. The CDR3 spells CASSARYSGVNNEQFF. The CDR3 bases are TGTGCCAGCAGCGCCCGATATAGCGGGGTAAACAATGAGCAGTTCTTC.

The genes are TRBV18 and TRBJ1-1; no clear D. Germline V gene lookup returns CDR1 KGHSH and CDR2 LQKENI. CDR3 length equals 13 residues. V lost 10 bases, J lost 0 bases, and 12 bases lay in between. CDR3 region: CAIIIGVNTEAFF. In nucleotides, the CDR3 is TGTGCCATCATCATCGGGGTGAACACTGAAGCTTTCTTT.

The chain links TRBV7-2 to TRBJ2-2; no firm D call. V shed 5 bases and J shed 4 bases, with 14 bases lying between them. The germline V gene encodes CDR1 SGHTA and CDR2 FQGNSA. The CDR3 contains 15 residues. CDR3 in DNA: TGTGCCAGCAGCCCGGGTTCTCTTGTCACCGGGGAGCTGTTTTTT. Protein: CASSPGSLVTGELFF. Full variable domain (remainder filled in from reference TRBV7-2 and TRBJ2-2): GAGVSQSPSNKVTEKGKDVELRCDPISGHTALYWYRQSLGQGLEFLIYFQGNSAPDKSGLPSDRFSAERTGGSVSTLTIQRTQQEDSAVYLCASSPGSLVTGELFFGEGSRLTVL.

V usage is TRBV6-6 and J usage is TRBJ1-3, with 9 nucleotides matching TRBD1. CDR1 is MNHNY, CDR2 SVGAGI, per germline (reference sequence). The CDR3 spans 15 residues. The V segment lost 4 bases and the J segment 2 bases; nucleotides outside the gene matches: 3. The CDR3 spells CASSFRQGAGNTIYF. The DNA for the CDR3 is TGTGCCAGCAGTTTTAGACAGGGGGCTGGAAACACCATATATTTT.

The genes are TRBV21-1 and TRBJ2-1; the table's D call, TRBD2, was not checked against the DNA. TRBV21-1 is reported as a pseudogene. The CDR3 has 17 residues. DNA for the CDR3: TGTGCCAGCAGCAAAGCTGCGGACTGGCCCCATCGAAATGAGCAGTTCTTC. This codes for CASSKAADWPHRNEQFF.

V gene TRBV11-2 combines with J gene TRBJ2-5, with D perhaps TRBD1 or TRBD2 (5 bases each). This CDR3 is built from 14 residues. The V and J ends lost 6 bases and 5 bases respectively, with 16 bases between them. Germline lookup yields CDR1 SGHAT and CDR2 FQNNGV. Here the CDR3 reads CASRSRWDGETQYF. CDR3 nucleotides: TGTGCCAGCAGGAGTCGGTGGGACGGGGAGACCCAGTACTTC.

V usage is TRBV5-1 and J usage is TRBJ2-1, with 7 bases identical to TRBD2. Germline CDR1 and CDR2: SGHRS and YFSETQ. V lost 6 bases to trimming and J lost 12 bases; unmatched junction nucleotides: 6. CDR3 length: 11 residues. In nucleotides, the CDR3 is TGCGCCAGCACTGGCGGGGGAGGGCAGTTCTTC. It translates to CASTGGGGQFF. Filled out from reference TRBV5-1 and TRBJ2-1, the complete variable domain reads KAGVTQTPRYLIKTRGQQVTLSCSPISGHRSVSWYQQTPGQGLQFLFEYFSETQRNKGNFPGRFSGRQFSNSRSEMNVSTLELGDSALYLCASTGGGGQFFGPGTRLTVL.

V usage is TRBV7-9 and J usage is TRBJ2-7; 7 positions agree with TRBD1. Germline trimming cut 2 bases from V and 4 bases from J; bases unmatched to any gene: 14. This CDR3 has 17 amino acids. Germline V gives CDR1 SEHNR, CDR2 FQNEAQ (reference sequence). CDR3 protein: CASSLFPKLGQNYEQYF. The CDR3 nucleotides read TGTGCCAGCAGCTTATTCCCTAAGTTGGGACAGAATTACGAGCAGTACTTC.

The chain uses TRBV4-3 and TRBJ2-3; 8 bases map to TRBD2. CDR3 length: 17 residues. With V trimmed by 0 bases and J by 0 bases, 5 bases remained unmatched. CDR1 LGHNA and CDR2 YSLEER come from the germline V gene. Here the CDR3 DNA reads TGCGCCAGCAGCCAAGAGGCCAGCGGGAGAAGCACAGATACGCAGTATTTT. It specifies CASSQEASGRSTDTQYF.

The table lists this clone with a few counts. The chain has TRBV6-6 and TRBJ1-4, with D unresolved. CDR1 and CDR2 from the germline V gene are MNHNY and SVGAGI (reference sequence). The V end lost 6 bases, the J end lost 5 bases, and 16 bases lay between the germline ends. CDR3 size: 15 residues. The CDR3 nucleotides are TGTGCCAGCAGCCAGAGGGCAGGACCGAATGAAAAACTGTTTTTT. Protein product: CASSQRAGPNEKLFF.

The gene calls are TRBV10-2 and TRBJ2-5; TRBD2 matches at 9 bases. The V and J ends lost 7 bases and 1 base, in that order; junction bases with no gene match: 4. The CDR3 covers 14 residues. Germline lookup yields CDR1 WSHSY and CDR2 SAAADI. CDR3 sequence: CASTGSGGQETQYF. DNA for the CDR3: TGCGCCAGCACGGGTAGCGGGGGCCAAGAGACCCAGTACTTC.

This sequence joins TRBV28 and TRBJ2-7, with D possibly TRBD2 on 5 matching bases. Germline V gives CDR1 MDHEN, CDR2 SYDVKM. V was pared by 8 bases and J by 5 bases, with 22 bases between. This CDR3 has 15 residues. Here the CDR3 reads CASGPIGGEPNEQYF. Here the CDR3 DNA reads TGTGCCAGCGGACCGATTGGAGGAGAACCCAACGAGCAGTACTTC.

J is TRBJ2-1 and V is TRBV12-3 or TRBV12-4; D might be TRBD1 (5 bases). The CDR3 extends over 12 amino acids. V was pared by 6 bases and J by 6 bases, with 9 bases between. CDR3 sequence reads: CASRFRANEQFF. The CDR3 coding sequence is TGTGCCAGCAGGTTCAGGGCCAATGAGCAGTTCTTC.

The CDR3 sequence is CASSFMGGVVDYGYTF. CDR3 DNA sequence: TGTGCCAGCAGCTTCATGGGGGGCGTAGTGGACTATGGCTACACCTTC. The chain combines TRBV7-9 with TRBJ1-2; D is possibly TRBD1 (6 bases). Trimming shortened V by 3 bases and J by 3 bases, and 17 bases separated the two germline ends. The CDR3 covers 16 residues. The V gene's germline CDR1 is SEHNR and CDR2 FQNEAQ (reference sequence).

In its sample, this clone was seen once. The genes are TRBV7-8 and TRBJ1-2; the D is unclear. This CDR3 spans 13 amino acids. V shed 1 base and J shed 4 bases, with 7 bases lying between them. Germline V gives CDR1 SGHVS, CDR2 FQNEAQ. In DNA, the CDR3 is TGTGCCAGCAGCTTAGGGACCACCTATGGCTACACCTTC. Translated, it gives CASSLGTTYGYTF.

V usage is TRBV3-1 (or the pseudogene TRBV3-2) and J usage is TRBJ2-3; 13 bases agree with TRBD2. The CDR3 contains 16 residues. Germline lookup yields CDR1 LGHDT and CDR2 YNNKEL (reference sequence). V lost 7 bases, J lost 1 base, and 5 bases stayed unmatched. CDR3 bases: TGTGCCAGCAACGGGACTAGCGGGGAGGGCACAGATACGCAGTATTTT. Amino acid sequence: CASNGTSGEGTDTQYF.